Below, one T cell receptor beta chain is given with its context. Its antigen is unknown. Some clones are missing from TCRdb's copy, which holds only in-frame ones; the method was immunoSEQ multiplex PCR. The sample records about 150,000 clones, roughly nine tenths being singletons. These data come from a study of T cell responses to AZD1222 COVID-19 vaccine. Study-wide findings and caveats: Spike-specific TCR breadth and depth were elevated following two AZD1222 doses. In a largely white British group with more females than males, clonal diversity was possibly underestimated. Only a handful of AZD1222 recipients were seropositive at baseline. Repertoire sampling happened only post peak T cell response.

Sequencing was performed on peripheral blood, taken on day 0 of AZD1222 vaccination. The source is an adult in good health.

CDR3 amino acids: CASSQGIEFPTFF. The CDR3 DNA reads as TGTGCCAGCAGCCAGGGGATAGAGTTCCCGACCTTCTTT. The chain has TRBV28 and TRBJ1-1; weak D call: TRBD1 (6 bases). The CDR3 loop spans 13 amino acids. CDR1 MDHEN and CDR2 SYDVKM come from the germline V gene. Trimming left V 6 bases short and J 14 bases short, with 22 bases between. Looking up the rest from reference TRBV28 and TRBJ1-1 gives the full variable domain: DVKVTQSSRYLVKRTGEKVFLECVQDMDHENMFWYRQDPGLGLRLIYFSYDVKMKEKGDIPEGYSVSREKKERFSLILESASTNQTSMYLCASSQGIEFPTFFGQGTRLTVV.